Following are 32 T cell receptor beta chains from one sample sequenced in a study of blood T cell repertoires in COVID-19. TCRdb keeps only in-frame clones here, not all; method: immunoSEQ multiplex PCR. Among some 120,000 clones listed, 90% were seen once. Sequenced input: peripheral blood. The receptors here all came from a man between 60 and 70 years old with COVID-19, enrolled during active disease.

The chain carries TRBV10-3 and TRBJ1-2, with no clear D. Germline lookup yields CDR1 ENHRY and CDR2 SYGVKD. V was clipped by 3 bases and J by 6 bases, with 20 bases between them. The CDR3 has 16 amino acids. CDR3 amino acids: CAISESTTSPVNGYTF. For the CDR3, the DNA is TGTGCCATCAGTGAATCGACTACCAGTCCCGTTAATGGCTACACCTTC.

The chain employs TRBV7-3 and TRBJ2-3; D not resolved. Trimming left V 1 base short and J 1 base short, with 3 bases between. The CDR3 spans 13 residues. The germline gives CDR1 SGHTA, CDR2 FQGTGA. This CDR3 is CASSLSGTDTQYF. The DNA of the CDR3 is TGTGCCAGCAGCTTAAGCGGCACAGATACGCAGTATTTT.

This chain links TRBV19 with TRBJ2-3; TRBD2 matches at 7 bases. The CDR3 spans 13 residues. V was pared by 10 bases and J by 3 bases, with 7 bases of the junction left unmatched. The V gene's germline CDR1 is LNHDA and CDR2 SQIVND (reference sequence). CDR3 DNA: TGTGCCACTGGACTAGAGGGGACAGATACGCAGTATTTT. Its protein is CATGLEGTDTQYF.

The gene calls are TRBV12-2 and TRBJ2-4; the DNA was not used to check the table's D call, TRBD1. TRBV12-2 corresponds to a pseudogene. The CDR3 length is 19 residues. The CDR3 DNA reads TGTGCAAGTCGCTTAGCGCGCAACAGCAGCACCCTAGCCAAAAACATTCAGTACTTC. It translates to CASRLARNSSTLAKNIQYF.

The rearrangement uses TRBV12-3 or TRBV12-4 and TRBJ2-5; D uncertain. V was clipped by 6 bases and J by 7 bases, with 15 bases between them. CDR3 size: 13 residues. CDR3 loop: CASSLTPGGTQYF. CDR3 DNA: TGTGCCAGCAGCCTCACCCCTGGCGGGACCCAGTACTTC.

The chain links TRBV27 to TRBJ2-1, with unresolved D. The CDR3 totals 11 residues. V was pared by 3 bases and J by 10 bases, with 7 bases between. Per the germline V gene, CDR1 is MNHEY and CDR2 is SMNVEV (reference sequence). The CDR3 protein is CASSFAREQFF. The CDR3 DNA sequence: TGTGCCAGCAGTTTCGCCCGGGAGCAGTTCTTC.

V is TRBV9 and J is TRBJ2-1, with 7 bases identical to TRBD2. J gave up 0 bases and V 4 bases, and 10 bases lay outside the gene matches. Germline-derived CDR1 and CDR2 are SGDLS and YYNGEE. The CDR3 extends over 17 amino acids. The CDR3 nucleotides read TGTGCCAGCAGCCTCCCAAGCGGGGTAGGCTCCTACAATGAGCAGTTCTTC. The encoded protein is CASSLPSGVGSYNEQFF.

CDR3 DNA: TGTGCCTGGAGTGTAGGAAAAGCGGGAACGTTAAAGACCCAGTACTTC. This codes for CAWSVGKAGTLKTQYF. The rearrangement uses TRBV30 and TRBJ2-5; 7 positions match TRBD2. With V trimmed by 0 bases and J by 6 bases, 13 bases remained unmatched. Looked up from germline, CDR1 is GTSNPN and CDR2 is SVGIG (reference sequence). The CDR3 runs to 16 residues. The entire variable domain, with the rest obtained from reference TRBV30 and TRBJ2-5, is as follows: SQTIHQWPATLVQPVGSPLSLECTVEGTSNPNLYWYRQAAGRGLQLLFYSVGIGQISSEVPQNLSASRPQDRQFILSSKKLLLSDSGFYLCAWSVGKAGTLKTQYFGPGTRLLVL.

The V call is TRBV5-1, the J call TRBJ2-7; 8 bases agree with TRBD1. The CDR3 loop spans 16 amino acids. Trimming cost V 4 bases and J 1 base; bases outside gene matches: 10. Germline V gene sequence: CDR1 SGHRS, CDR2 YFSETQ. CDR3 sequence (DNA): TGCGCCAGCAGCGCCGAGACAGGGGTGCCTTCCTACGAGCAGTACTTC. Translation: CASSAETGVPSYEQYF.

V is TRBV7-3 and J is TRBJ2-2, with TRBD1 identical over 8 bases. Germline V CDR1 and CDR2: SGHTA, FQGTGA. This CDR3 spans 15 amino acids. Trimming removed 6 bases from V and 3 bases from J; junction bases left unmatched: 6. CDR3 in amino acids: CASSPGGADTGELFF. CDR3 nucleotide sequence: TGTGCCAGCAGTCCAGGGGGCGCGGACACCGGGGAGCTGTTTTTT.

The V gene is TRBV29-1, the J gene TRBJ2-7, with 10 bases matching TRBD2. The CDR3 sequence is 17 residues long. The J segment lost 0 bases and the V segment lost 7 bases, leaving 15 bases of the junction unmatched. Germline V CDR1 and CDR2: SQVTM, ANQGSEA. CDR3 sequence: CSARQASIAGGSYEQYF. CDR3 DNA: TGCAGCGCCCGACAGGCCTCGATAGCGGGAGGCTCCTACGAGCAGTACTTC.

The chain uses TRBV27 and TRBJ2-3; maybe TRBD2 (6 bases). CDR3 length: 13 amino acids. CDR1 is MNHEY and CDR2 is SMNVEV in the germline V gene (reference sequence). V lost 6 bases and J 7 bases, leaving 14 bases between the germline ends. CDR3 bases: TGTGCCAGCAGCATTGGGCTAGCGAATACGCAGTATTTT. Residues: CASSIGLANTQYF.

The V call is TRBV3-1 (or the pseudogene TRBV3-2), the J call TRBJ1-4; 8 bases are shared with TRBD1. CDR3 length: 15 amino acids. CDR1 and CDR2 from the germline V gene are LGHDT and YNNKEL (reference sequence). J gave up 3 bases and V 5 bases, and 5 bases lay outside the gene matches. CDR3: CASSKGGQANEKLFF. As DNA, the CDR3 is TGTGCCAGCAGCAAGGGGGGACAGGCTAATGAAAAACTGTTTTTT.

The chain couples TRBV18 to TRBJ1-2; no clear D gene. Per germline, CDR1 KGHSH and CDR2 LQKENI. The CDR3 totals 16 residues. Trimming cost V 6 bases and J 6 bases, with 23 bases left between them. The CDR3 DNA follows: TGTGCCAGCTCGGTAATACGGGGAACAGAAGAGCATGGCTACACCTTC. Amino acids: CASSVIRGTEEHGYTF.

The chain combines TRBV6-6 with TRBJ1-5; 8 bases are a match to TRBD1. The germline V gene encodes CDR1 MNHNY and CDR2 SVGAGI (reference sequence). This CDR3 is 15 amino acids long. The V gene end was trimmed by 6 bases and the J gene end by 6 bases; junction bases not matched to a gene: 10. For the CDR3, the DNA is TGTGCCAGCAGCCGCCTCCCAGGGGGCGGTCAGCCCCAGCATTTT. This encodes CASSRLPGGGQPQHF.

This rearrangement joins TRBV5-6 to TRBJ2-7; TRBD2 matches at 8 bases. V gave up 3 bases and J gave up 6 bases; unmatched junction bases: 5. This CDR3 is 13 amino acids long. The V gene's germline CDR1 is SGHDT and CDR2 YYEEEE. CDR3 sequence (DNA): TGTGCCAGCAGCTGGGGAAGCGGGGGCGAGCAGTACTTC. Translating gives CASSWGSGGEQYF.

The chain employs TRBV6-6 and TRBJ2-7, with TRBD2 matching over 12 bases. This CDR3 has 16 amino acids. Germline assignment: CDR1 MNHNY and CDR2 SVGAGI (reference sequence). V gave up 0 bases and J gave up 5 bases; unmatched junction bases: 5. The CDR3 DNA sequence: TGTGCCAGCAGTTACTCCCGACTAGCGGGAGTAAACGAGCAGTACTTC. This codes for CASSYSRLAGVNEQYF.

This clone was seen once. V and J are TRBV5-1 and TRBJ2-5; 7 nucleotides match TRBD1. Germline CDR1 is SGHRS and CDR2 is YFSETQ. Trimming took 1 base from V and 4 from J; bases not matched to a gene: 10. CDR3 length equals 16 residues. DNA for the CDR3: TGCGCCAGCAGCTTGACTTATACAGGGGACCTAGAGACCCAGTACTTC. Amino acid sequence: CASSLTYTGDLETQYF.

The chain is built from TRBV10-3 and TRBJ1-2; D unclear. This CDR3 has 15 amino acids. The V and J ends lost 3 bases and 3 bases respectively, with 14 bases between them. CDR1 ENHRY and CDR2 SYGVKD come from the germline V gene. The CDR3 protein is CAISDTQLPDYGYTF. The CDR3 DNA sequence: TGTGCCATCAGTGATACACAGCTGCCGGACTATGGCTACACCTTC.

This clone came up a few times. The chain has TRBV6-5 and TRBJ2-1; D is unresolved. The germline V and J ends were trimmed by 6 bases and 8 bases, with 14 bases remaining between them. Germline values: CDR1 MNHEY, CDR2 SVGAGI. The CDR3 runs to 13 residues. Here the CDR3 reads CASRAGSWDEQFF. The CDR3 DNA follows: TGTGCCAGCAGAGCAGGCTCATGGGATGAGCAGTTCTTC.

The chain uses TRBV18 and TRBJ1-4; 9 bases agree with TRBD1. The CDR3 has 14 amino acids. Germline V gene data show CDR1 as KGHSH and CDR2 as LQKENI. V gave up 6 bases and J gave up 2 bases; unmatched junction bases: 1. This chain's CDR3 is CASSDRGTNEKLFF. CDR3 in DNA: TGTGCCAGCTCCGACAGGGGGACTAATGAAAAACTGTTTTTT. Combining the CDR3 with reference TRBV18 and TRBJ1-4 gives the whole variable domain NAGVMQNPRHLVRRRGQEARLRCSPMKGHSHVYWYRQLPEEGLKFMVYLQKENIIDESGMPKERFSAEFPKEGPSILRIQQVVRGDSAAYFCASSDRGTNEKLFFGSGTQLSVL.

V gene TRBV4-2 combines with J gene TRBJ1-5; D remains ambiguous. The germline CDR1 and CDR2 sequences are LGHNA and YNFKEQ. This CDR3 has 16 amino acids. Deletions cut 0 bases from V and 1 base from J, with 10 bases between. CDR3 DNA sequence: TGTGCCAGCAGCCAAGAACCCGAGCCGAGCAATCAGCCCCAGCATTTT. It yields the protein CASSQEPEPSNQPQHF.

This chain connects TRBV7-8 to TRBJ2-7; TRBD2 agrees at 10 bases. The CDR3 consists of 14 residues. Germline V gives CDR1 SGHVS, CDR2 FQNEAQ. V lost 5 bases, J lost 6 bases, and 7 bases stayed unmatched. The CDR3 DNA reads TGTGCCAGCAGCCCCTCTAGCGGGAGTACCGAGCAGTACTTC. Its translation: CASSPSSGSTEQYF.

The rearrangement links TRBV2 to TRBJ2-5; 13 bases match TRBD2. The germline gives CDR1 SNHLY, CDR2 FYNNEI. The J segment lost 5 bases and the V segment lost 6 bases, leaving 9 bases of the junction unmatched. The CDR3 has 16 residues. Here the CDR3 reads CASSPWTSGRRETQYF. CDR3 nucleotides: TGTGCCAGCAGCCCTTGGACTAGCGGGAGACGGGAGACCCAGTACTTC. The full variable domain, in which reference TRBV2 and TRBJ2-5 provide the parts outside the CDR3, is EPEVTQTPSHQVTQMGQEVILRCVPISNHLYFYWYRQILGQKVEFLVSFYNNEISEKSEIFDDQFSVERPDGSNFTLKIRSTKLEDSAMYFCASSPWTSGRRETQYFGPGTRLLVL.

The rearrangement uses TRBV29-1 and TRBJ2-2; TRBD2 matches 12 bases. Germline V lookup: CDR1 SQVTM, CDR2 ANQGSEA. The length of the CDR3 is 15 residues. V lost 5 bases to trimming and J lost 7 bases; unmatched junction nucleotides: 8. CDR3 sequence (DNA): TGCAGCGTTCAATCTAGCGGGAGGGGGATCGGGGAGCTGTTTTTT. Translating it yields CSVQSSGRGIGELFF.

CDR3 DNA: TGTGCCAGCAGCGGCGGGACTAGCGGGAGATTAAGCCACTACGAGCAGTACTTC. The encoded protein is CASSGGTSGRLSHYEQYF. The V gene is TRBV5-6, the J gene TRBJ2-7, with 14 positions matching TRBD2. The CDR3 is made up of 18 amino acids. J lost 3 bases, V lost 4 bases, and 12 bases had no gene match. Germline V gene sequence: CDR1 SGHDT, CDR2 YYEEEE. The complete variable domain, with remaining parts taken from reference TRBV5-6 and TRBJ2-7, reads DAGVTQSPTHLIKTRGQQVTLRCSPKSGHDTVSWYQQALGQGPQFIFQYYEEEERQRGNFPDRFSGHQFPNYSSELNVNALLLGDSALYLCASSGGTSGRLSHYEQYFGPGTRLTVT.

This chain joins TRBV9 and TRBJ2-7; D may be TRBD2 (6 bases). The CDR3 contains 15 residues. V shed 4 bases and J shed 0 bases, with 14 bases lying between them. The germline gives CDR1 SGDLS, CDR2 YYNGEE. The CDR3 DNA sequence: TGTGCCAGCAGCCCTCGGGACTCTCTCTCCTACGAGCAGTACTTC. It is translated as CASSPRDSLSYEQYF.

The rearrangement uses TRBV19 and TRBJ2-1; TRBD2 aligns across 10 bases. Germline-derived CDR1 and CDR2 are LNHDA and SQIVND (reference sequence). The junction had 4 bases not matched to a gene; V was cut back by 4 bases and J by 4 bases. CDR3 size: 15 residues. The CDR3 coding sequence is TGTGCCAGTAGTACCCCTAGCGGGGGATACAATGAGCAGTTCTTC. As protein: CASSTPSGGYNEQFF. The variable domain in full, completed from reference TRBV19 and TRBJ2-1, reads DGGITQSPKYLFRKEGQNVTLSCEQNLNHDAMYWYRQDPGQGLRLIYYSQIVNDFQKGDIAEGYSVSREKKESFPLTVTSAQKNPTAFYLCASSTPSGGYNEQFFGPGTRLTVL.

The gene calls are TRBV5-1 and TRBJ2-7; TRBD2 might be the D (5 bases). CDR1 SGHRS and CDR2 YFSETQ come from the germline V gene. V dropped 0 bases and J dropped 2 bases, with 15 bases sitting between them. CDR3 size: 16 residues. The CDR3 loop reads CASSLAPGSGTYEQYF. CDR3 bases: TGCGCCAGCAGCTTGGCCCCGGGGTCGGGCACCTACGAGCAGTACTTC.

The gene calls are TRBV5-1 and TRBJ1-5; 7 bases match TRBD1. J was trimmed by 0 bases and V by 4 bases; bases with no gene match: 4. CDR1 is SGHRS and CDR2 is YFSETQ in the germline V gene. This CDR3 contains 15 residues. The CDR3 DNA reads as TGCGCCAGCAGCCGGGGGACAGATAGCAATCAGCCCCAGCATTTT. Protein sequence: CASSRGTDSNQPQHF.

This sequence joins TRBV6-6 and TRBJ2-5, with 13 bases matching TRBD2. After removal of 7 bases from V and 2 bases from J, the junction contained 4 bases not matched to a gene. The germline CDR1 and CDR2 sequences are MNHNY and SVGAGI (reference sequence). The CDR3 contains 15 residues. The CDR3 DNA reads TGTGCCAGCAATGTACTAGCGGGAGGGCAAGAGACCCAGTACTTC. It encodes CASNVLAGGQETQYF.

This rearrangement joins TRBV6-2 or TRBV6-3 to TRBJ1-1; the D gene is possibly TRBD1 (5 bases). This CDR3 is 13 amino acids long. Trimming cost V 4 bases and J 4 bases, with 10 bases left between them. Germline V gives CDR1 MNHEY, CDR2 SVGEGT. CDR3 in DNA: TGTGCCAGCAGTTCTGCAGGGTTCACTGAAGCTTTCTTT. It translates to CASSSAGFTEAFF.